A selection of T cell receptor beta chains follows, all from one sample in a study of long-term antiretroviral therapy in people with HIV. The data were produced by immunoSEQ multiplex PCR, yet TCRdb's version contains in-frame clones alone and is incomplete. Of 30,000 to 35,000 clones listed, 70% to 80% are singletons. The source material was unsorted PBMCs, sampled 1.9 years after starting antiretroviral therapy. Every receptor here comes from a man aged 18 to 30 with HIV. Both conserved end residues are trimmed from each CDR3.

J gene: TRBJ1-2; V gene: TRBV2; CDR3 protein: ACALANYGYT
J gene: TRBJ1-2; V gene: TRBV18; CDR3 protein: ASSPRERETLYGYT
J gene: TRBJ1-1; V gene: TRBV27; CDR3 protein: ASSLASKGAKTEAF
J gene: TRBJ1-5; V gene: TRBV30; CDR3 protein: AWNGQGDQPQH
J gene: TRBJ2-2; V gene: TRBV6-1; CDR3 protein: ASRAQGWGGELF
J gene: TRBJ1-3; V gene: TRBV25-1; CDR3 protein: ASSGPGPISGNTIY
J gene: TRBJ2-7; V gene: TRBV6-6; CDR3 protein: ASSYEGQGGEQY
J gene: TRBJ2-5; V gene: TRBV7-2; CDR3 protein: ASSSSGPPGSTQY
J gene: TRBJ1-2; V gene: TRBV7-2; CDR3 protein: ASSRGGGEANYGYT
J gene: TRBJ2-5; V gene: TRBV6-1; CDR3 protein: ASSEALDGTQY
J gene: TRBJ2-5; V gene: TRBV5-1; CDR3 protein: ASSSWGETQETQY
J gene: TRBJ2-1; V gene: TRBV9; CDR3 protein: ASSVTQYNEQF
J gene: TRBJ2-1; V gene: TRBV5-1; CDR3 protein: ASSSQGNYNEQF
J gene: TRBJ2-6; V gene: TRBV19; CDR3 protein: ASSIRFLDSGANVLT
J gene: TRBJ1-5; V gene: TRBV28; CDR3 protein: ASSLDGSNQPQH
J gene: TRBJ1-5; V gene: TRBV6-1; CDR3 protein: ASSDGPGGRPQH
J gene: TRBJ1-2; V gene: TRBV6-6; CDR3 protein: ASSYSREDGYT
J gene: TRBJ1-2; V gene: TRBV6-1; CDR3 protein: ASAGTANYGYT
J gene: TRBJ2-3; V gene: TRBV6-1; CDR3 protein: ASTYQGLGDTQY
J gene: TRBJ1-1; V gene: TRBV14; CDR3 protein: ASSYWEKGPEAF
J gene: TRBJ1-2; V gene: TRBV5-4; CDR3 protein: ASGGSRDRGNYGYT
J gene: TRBJ1-6; V gene: TRBV7-2; CDR3 protein: ASSKFTGTKELNSPLH
J gene: TRBJ2-1; V gene: TRBV2; CDR3 protein: ASRALLAGGFYEQF
J gene: TRBJ2-3; V gene: TRBV6-1; CDR3 protein: ASSEALWGEAQY
J gene: TRBJ2-2; V gene: TRBV13; CDR3 protein: ASSLSGGNTGELF
J gene: TRBJ2-5; V gene: TRBV7-8; CDR3 protein: ASSPRETQY
J gene: TRBJ1-2; V gene: TRBV6-5; CDR3 protein: ASNGQGARNYGYT
J gene: TRBJ2-4; V gene: TRBV28; CDR3 protein: ASSFSGENIQY
J gene: TRBJ1-2; V gene: TRBV6-1; CDR3 protein: ASSERGTDYGYT
J gene: TRBJ1-2; V gene: TRBV7-5; CDR3 protein: ARSGQGDGYT
J gene: TRBJ1-6; V gene: TRBV29-1; CDR3 protein: SVRQPGGTLH
J gene: TRBJ2-7; V gene: TRBV5-4; CDR3 protein: ASSLQGSYEQY
J gene: TRBJ1-5; V gene: TRBV6-1; CDR3 protein: ASSFDRGSNQPQH
J gene: TRBJ1-1; V gene: TRBV5-1; CDR3 protein: ASSLAPYTEAF
J gene: TRBJ2-5; V gene: TRBV6-5; CDR3 protein: ASSYTLGDQETQY
J gene: TRBJ1-5; V gene: TRBV7-8; CDR3 protein: ASSLGGTGASRPQH
J gene: TRBJ2-5; V gene: TRBV7-6; CDR3 protein: ASSLVAGGETQY
J gene: TRBJ2-5; V gene: TRBV11-1; CDR3 protein: ASSLLGSTQETQY
J gene: TRBJ1-3; V gene: TRBV10-2; CDR3 protein: ASSLSGNTIY
J gene: TRBJ1-5; V gene: TRBV18; CDR3 protein: ASSPQASYSNQPQH
J gene: TRBJ1-2; V gene: TRBV5-6; CDR3 protein: ASSLNHYGYT
J gene: TRBJ1-6; V gene: TRBV27; CDR3 protein: ASTTTNTPNSPLH
J gene: TRBJ1-3; V gene: TRBV7-6; CDR3 protein: ASSWDRVPGNTIY
J gene: TRBJ1-4; V gene: TRBV2; CDR3 protein: ASAQGASTNEKLF
J gene: TRBJ2-2; V gene: TRBV4-1; CDR3 protein: ASSQALTGNTGELF
J gene: TRBJ1-1; V gene: TRBV19; CDR3 protein: ASSIGWSEAF
J gene: TRBJ2-3; V gene: TRBV18; CDR3 protein: ASSPIIGTSGADTQY
J gene: TRBJ2-3; V gene: TRBV5-1; CDR3 protein: ASSSGASGGDTDTQY
J gene: TRBJ1-4; V gene: TRBV6-1; CDR3 protein: ASSEGRVGEKLF
J gene: TRBJ1-2; V gene: TRBV5-6; CDR3 protein: ASSRENYGYT
J gene: TRBJ1-5; V gene: TRBV10-2; CDR3 protein: ARGTGQMEPQH
J gene: TRBJ1-5; V gene: TRBV6-6; CDR3 protein: ASSGRGNQPQH
J gene: TRBJ2-7; V gene: TRBV7-8; CDR3 protein: ASSPRSGQGDYEQY